This TCR beta chain is drawn from a study of shared clonotypes between healthy human individuals. Study background: Used for every donor were three CD4 naive, three CD4 memory, two CD8 naive and one CD8 memory plate.

The ends were cut back, 4 bases at V and 6 bases at J, with 18 bases in the middle. CDR1 is SQVTM, CDR2 ANQGSEA, per germline. The CDR3 is 14 amino acids. Once extracted for a subset, genomic DNA was divided evenly among several immunoSEQ plates. Only in-frame clones appear in the TCRdb table, and some are missing; sequencing was by immunoSEQ multiplex PCR. The table includes roughly 2,500,000 clones, approximately 93% detected once. The receptor was derived from a man aged 18 to 30 in good health. Some clones in this sample may be carry-over from other donors' samples. The sequenced material came from naive CD4+ T cells from PBMCs. Sample subset: CD45RA+ positively selected. This chain joins TRBV29-1 and TRBJ1-1; D is undetermined. The CDR3 region is CSVVIGTGPAEAFF. The CDR3 DNA reads TGCAGCGTTGTGATAGGCACGGGTCCCGCTGAAGCTTTCTTT.